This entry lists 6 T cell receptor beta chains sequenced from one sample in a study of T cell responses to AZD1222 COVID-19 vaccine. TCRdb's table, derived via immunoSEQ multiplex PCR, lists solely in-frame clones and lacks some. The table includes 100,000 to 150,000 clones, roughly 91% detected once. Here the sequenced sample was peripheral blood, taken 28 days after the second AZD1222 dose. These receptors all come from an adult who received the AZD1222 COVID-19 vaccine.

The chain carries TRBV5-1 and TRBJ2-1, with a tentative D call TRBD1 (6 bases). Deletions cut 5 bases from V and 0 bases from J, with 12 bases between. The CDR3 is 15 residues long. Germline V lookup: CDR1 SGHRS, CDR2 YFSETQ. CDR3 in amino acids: CASRGAINSYNEQFF. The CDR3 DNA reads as TGCGCCAGCAGGGGGGCGATTAACTCCTACAATGAGCAGTTCTTC.

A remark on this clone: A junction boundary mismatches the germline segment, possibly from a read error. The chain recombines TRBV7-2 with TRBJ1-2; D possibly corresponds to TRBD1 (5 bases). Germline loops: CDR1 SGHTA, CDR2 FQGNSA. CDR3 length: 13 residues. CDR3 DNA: TGTGCCAGCAACTTAGGGGTTATCGATGGCTACACCTTC. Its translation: CASNLGVIDGYTF.

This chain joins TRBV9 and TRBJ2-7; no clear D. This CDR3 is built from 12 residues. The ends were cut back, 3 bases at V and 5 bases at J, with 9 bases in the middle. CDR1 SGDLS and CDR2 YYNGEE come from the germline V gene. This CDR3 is CASSDPRDEQYF. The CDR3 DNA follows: TGTGCCAGCAGCGACCCCCGGGACGAGCAGTACTTC.

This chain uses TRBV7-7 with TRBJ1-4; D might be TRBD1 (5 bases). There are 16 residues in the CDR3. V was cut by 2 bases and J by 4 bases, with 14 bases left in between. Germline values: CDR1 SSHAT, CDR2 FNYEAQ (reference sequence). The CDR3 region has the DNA TGTGCCAGCAGCTTATGCCCAGGGTCCGGTAATGAAAAACTGTTTTTT. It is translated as CASSLCPGSGNEKLFF.

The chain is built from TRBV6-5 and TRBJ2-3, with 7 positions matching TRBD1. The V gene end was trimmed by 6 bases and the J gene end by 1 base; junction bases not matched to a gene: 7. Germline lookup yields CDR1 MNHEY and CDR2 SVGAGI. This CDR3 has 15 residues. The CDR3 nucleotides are TGTGCCAGCAGAGACGGGACAGCTGGCACAGATACGCAGTATTTT. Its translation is CASRDGTAGTDTQYF.

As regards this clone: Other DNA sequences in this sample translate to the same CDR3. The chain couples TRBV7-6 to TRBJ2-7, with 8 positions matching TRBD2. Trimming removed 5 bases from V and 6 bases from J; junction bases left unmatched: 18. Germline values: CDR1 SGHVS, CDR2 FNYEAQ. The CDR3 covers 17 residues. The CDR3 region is CASSNLGEFGGAGEQYF. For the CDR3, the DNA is TGTGCCAGCAGCAATTTGGGGGAGTTCGGGGGGGCCGGCGAGCAGTACTTC. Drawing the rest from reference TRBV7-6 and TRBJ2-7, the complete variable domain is GAGVSQSPRYKVTKRGQDVALRCDPISGHVSLYWYRQALGQGPEFLTYFNYEAQQDKSGLPNDRFSAERPEGSISTLTIQRTEQRDSAMYRCASSNLGEFGGAGEQYFGPGTRLTVT.